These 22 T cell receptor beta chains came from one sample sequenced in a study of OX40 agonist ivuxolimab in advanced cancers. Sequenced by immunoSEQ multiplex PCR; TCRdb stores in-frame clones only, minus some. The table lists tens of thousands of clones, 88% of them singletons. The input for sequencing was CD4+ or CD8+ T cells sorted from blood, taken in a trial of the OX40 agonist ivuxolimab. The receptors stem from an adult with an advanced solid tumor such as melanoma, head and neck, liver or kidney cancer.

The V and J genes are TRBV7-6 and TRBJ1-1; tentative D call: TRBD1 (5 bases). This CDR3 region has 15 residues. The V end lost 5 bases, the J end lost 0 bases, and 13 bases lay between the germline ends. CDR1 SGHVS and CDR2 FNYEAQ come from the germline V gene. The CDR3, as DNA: TGTGCCAGCAGCGGGGGACGGCTCATGAACACTGAAGCTTTCTTT. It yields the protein CASSGGRLMNTEAFF.

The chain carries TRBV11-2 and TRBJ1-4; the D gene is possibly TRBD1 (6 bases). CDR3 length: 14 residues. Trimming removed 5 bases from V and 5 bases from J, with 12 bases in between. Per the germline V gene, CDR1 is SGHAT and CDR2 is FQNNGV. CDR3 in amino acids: CASSRTEENEKLFF. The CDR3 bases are TGTGCCAGCAGCCGGACAGAAGAAAATGAAAAACTGTTTTTT.

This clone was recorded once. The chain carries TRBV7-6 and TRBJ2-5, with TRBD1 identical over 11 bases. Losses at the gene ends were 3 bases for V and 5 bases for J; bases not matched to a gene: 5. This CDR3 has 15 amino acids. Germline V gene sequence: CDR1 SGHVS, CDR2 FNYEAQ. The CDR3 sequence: CASSLDRGRRETQYF. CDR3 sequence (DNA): TGTGCCAGCAGCTTGGACAGGGGGCGCCGGGAGACCCAGTACTTC.

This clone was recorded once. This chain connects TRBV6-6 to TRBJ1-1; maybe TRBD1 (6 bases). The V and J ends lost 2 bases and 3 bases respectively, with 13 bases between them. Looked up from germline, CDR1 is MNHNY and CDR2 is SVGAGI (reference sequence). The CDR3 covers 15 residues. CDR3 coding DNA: TGTGCCAGCAGTTACCGGGCAGGGGCGTACACTGAAGCTTTCTTT. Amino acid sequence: CASSYRAGAYTEAFF.

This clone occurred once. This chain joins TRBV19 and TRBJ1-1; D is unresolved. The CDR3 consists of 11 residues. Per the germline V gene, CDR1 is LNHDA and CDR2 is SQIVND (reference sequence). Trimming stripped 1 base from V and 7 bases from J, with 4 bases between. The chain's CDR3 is CASSIGSEAFF. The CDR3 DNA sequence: TGTGCCAGTAGTATAGGCAGTGAAGCTTTCTTT.

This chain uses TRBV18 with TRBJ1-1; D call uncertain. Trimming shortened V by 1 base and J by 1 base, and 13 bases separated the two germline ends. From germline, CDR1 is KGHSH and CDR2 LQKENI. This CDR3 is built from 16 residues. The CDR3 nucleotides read TGTGCCAGCTCACCACGCGAGATGGGAGCGAACACTGAAGCTTTCTTT. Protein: CASSPREMGANTEAFF.

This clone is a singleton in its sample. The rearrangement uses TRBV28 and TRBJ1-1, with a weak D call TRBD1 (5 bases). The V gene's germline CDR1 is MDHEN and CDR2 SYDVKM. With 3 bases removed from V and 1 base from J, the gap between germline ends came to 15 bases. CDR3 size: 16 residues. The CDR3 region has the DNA TGTGCCAGCAGTTTCCCAGGGAACGTGGGGAACACTGAAGCTTTCTTT. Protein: CASSFPGNVGNTEAFF.

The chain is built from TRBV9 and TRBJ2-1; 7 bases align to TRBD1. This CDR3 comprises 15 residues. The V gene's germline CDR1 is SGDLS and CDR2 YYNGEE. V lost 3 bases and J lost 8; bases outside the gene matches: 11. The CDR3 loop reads CASSDRGGALHEQFF. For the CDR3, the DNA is TGTGCCAGCAGCGATCGAGGGGGCGCATTGCATGAGCAGTTCTTC.

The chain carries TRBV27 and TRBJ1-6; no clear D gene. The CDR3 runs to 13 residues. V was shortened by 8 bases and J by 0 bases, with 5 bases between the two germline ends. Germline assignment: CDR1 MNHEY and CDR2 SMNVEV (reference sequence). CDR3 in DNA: TGTGCCAGCGGCCTCTCCTATAATTCACCCCTCCACTTT. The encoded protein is CASGLSYNSPLHF.

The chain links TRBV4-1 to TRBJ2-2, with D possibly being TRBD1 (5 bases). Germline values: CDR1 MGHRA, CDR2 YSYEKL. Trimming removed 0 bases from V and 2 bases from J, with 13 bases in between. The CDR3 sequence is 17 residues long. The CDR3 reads CASSQEGQGSNTGELFF. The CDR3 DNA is TGCGCCAGCAGCCAAGAAGGGCAGGGAAGCAACACCGGGGAGCTGTTTTTT.

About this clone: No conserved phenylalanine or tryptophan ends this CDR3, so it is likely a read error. The CDR3 bases are TGTGCCAGCAGCTGGTACAGGGCTTTGAACACTGAAGCTTTCTCT. It yields the protein CASSWYRALNTEAFS. The chain recombines TRBV11-2 with TRBJ1-1, with D possibly being TRBD1 (6 bases). The CDR3 is 15 amino acids. The ends were cut back, 4 bases at V and 0 bases at J, with 12 bases in the middle. The V gene's germline CDR1 is SGHAT and CDR2 FQNNGV.

The CDR3, as DNA: TGTGCCAGCAGTTTCCCCCCTCTGACTAGCGGGGGGGCAGTATGGACAGATACGCAGTATTTT. It translates to CASSFPPLTSGGAVWTDTQYF. The J gene is TRBJ2-3, the V gene TRBV28; 14 bases align to TRBD2. V shed 3 bases, J shed 3 bases, and the junction held 17 bases outside the gene matches. Germline loops: CDR1 MDHEN, CDR2 SYDVKM. The CDR3 extends over 21 amino acids.

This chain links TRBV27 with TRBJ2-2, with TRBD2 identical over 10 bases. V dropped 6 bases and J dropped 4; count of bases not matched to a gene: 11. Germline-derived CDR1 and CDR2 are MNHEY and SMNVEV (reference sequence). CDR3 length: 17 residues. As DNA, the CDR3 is TGTGCCAGCAGAACCGACACTAGCGGGGCCAGCACCGGGGAGCTGTTTTTT. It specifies CASRTDTSGASTGELFF.

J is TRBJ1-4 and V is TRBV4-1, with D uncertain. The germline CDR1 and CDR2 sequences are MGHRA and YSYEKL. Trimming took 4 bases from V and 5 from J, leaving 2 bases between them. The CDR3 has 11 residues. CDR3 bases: TGCGCCAGCAGCCGGAATGAAAAACTGTTTTTT. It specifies CASSRNEKLFF.

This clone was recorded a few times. The CDR3 region is CASSQPSGGGETQYF. DNA of the CDR3: TGTGCCAGCAGCCAACCCAGCGGGGGAGGAGAGACCCAGTACTTC. The chain recombines TRBV5-4 with TRBJ2-5; TRBD2 matches 8 bases. V lost 4 bases, J lost 4 bases, and 9 bases stayed unmatched. Per germline, CDR1 SGHNT and CDR2 YYREEE (reference sequence). CDR3 size: 15 residues.

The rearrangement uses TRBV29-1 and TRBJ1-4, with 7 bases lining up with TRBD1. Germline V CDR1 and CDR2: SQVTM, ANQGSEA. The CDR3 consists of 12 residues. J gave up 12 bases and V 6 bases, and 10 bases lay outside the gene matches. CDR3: CSVLGSRGELFF. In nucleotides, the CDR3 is TGCAGCGTCCTGGGGAGCAGGGGGGAACTGTTTTTT.

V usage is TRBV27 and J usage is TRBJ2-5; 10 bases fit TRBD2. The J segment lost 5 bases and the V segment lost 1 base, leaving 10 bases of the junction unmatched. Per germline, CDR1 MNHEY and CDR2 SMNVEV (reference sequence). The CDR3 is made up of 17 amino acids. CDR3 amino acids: CASSLYGLAGVGETQYF. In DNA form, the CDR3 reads TGTGCCAGCAGTTTATATGGGCTAGCGGGGGTAGGGGAGACCCAGTACTTC.

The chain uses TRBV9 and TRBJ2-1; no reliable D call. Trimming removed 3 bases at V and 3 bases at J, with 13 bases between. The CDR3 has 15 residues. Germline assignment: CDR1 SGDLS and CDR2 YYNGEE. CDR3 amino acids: CASSDEVGLYNEQFF. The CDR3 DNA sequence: TGTGCCAGCAGCGATGAGGTGGGCCTCTACAATGAGCAGTTCTTC.

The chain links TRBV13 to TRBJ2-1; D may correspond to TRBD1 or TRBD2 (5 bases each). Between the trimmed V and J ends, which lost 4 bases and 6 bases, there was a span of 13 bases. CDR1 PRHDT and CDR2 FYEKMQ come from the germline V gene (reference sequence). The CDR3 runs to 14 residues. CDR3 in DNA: TGTGCCAGCAGCTCGGGACGACGCCTCAATGAGCAGTTCTTC. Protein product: CASSSGRRLNEQFF.

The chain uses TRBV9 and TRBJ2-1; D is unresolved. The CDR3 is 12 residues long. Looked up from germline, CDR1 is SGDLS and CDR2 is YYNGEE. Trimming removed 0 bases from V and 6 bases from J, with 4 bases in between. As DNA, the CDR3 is TGTGCCAGCAGCGTAGTTGCCAATGAGCAGTTCTTC. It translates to CASSVVANEQFF.

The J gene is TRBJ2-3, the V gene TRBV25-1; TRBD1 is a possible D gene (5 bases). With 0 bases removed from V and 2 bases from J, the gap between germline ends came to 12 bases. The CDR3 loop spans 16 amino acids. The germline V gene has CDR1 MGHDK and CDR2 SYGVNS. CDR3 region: CASSEYFQGPTDTQYF. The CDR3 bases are TGTGCCAGCAGTGAATATTTCCAGGGCCCCACAGATACGCAGTATTTT.

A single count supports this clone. This chain's CDR3 is CASSRFTSGAYEQYV. CDR3 nucleotides: TGTGCCAGCAGCCGATTTACTAGCGGGGCCTACGAGCAGTACGTC. This rearrangement joins TRBV6-5 to TRBJ2-7, with 10 bases fitting TRBD2. V lost 6 bases, J lost 2 bases, and 7 bases stayed unmatched. CDR1 and CDR2 from the germline V gene are MNHEY and SVGAGI. The length of the CDR3 is 15 residues.